These T cell receptor beta chains were read from a single sample in a study of blood T cell repertoires in COVID-19. This table comes from immunoSEQ multiplex PCR, and its TCRdb copy is limited to in-frame clones, with some not included. The table shows about 330,000 clones, with roughly nine tenths occurring only once. The sequencing sample was made of PBMCs or T cells enriched from blood (not recorded which). The receptors stem from a woman in her twenties or thirties who had recovered from COVID-19. Each CDR3 is given with its conserved first and last residue. D genes are given only for firm matches. Expanded clones are given a class, and other clones once, few, many or no size at all.

>NA|NA|TRBV28
CASSRTAGSKHYGYTF
>NA|NA|TRBV5-1
CASGAHDLQTQYF
>TRBD1|NA|TRBV28
CAWRQGNSPLHF
>NA|NA|TRBV18
CASSPQGTLNTEAFF
>TRBD1|NA|TRBV7-8
CASSFRGYGYTF
>NA|few|TRBV9
CASSVGDSSYEQYF
>TRBD2|NA|TRBV11-2
CASSPGGAEQFF
>TRBD2|NA|TRBV19
CASSLSGGNTDTQYF
>NA|NA|TRBV28
CASSLRDSNEQYF
>TRBD2|NA|TRBV5-8
CASSLTSGRQFF
>TRBD1|NA|TRBV5-1
CASSTRQGAWETQYF
>TRBD1|NA|TRBV19
CASGQGVSGELFF
>NA|NA|TRBV29-1
CSVEGAAQETQYF
>NA|NA|TRBV5-1
CASSLASSYEQYF
>NA|NA|TRBV10-3
CAIRDSTTNEKLFF
>NA|NA|TRBV9
CASSESNGESYEQYF
>TRBD1|NA|TRBV7-9
CASSLAPWGQAGNTIYF
>TRBD2|NA|TRBV24-1
CATSDPGTSGRAYEQYF
>NA|few|TRBV28
CASSGPRYGYTF
>NA|NA|TRBV11-2
CASSLGRGKPQHF
>NA|NA|TRBV5-5
CASSFERSNEKLFF
>NA|NA|TRBV29-1
CSPTRTGGTYNEQFF
>TRBD2|NA|TRBV24-1
CATSDLHVRSTSGGSTDTQYF
>NA|NA|TRBV2
CASSPEGGNTGELFF
>TRBD1|NA|TRBV28
CASSPGGSLAYEQYF
>TRBD2|NA|TRBV4-1
CASSQTNSGLSYEQYF
>NA|NA|TRBV10-3
CAISESKAGDGYTF
>NA|NA|TRBV12-3/TRBV12-4
CASSPSRTEAFF
>NA|NA|TRBV6-5
CASRRKSSGANVLTF
>TRBD1|NA|TRBV27
CASSLWDRDSPLHF
>NA|NA|TRBV6-6
CTPRGSSYEQYF
>NA|NA|TRBV7-3
CASSLTGQGSYEQYF
>TRBD1|NA|TRBV27
CASSLDTGAETQYF
>TRBD1|NA|TRBV28
CASSLGGLTGAATEAFF
>NA|NA|TRBV5-1
CASMREIATDTQYF
>TRBD2|NA|TRBV11-2
CASSFGLAGVSYEQYF